This paragraph covers one T cell receptor (beta chain) sequence. Its antigen is undetermined. A second PCR, run for roughly 7 to 11 cycles, used a sample-barcoded 5' primer plus a J-beta primer mix. TCRdb reanalysed the 5' RACE reads using MiXCR and keeps one entry per CDR3 protein. The data hold roughly 1,700,000 distinct CDR3 sequences, with roughly 30% observed a single time. The V end lost 6 bases, the J end lost 2 bases, and 11 bases lay between the germline ends. CDR3 length: 14 amino acids. Germline CDR1 reads SGHRS; CDR2 reads YFSETQ. The data derive from a study of blood T cells in healthy people across ages. General study points: Higher diversity and more naive CD4+ cells were features of long-lived donors, compared to aged donors.

The chain carries TRBV5-1 and TRBJ1-4, with unresolved D. Specimen: blood. The TCR comes from a woman aged 30 to 39 in good health. The CDR3 region is CASKRQDTNEKLFF. The CDR3 nucleotides are TGCGCCAGCAAACGGCAGGATACTAATGAAAAACTGTTTTTT.